This TCR beta chain was obtained from a study of shared clonotypes between healthy human individuals. CD45RO-negative, CCR7-positively selected cells formed the naive CD8 fraction, excluding terminally differentiated effector memory CD45RA+ cells. This CDR3 is 14 amino acids long. V gave up 0 bases and J gave up 5 bases, with 10 bases separating them. CDR1 is SGHAT and CDR2 is FQDESV in the germline V gene (reference sequence). Profiled with immunoSEQ multiplex PCR; TCRdb holds only in-frame clones, not every one. The top ten hold about 1.7% of the sample, which has some 2.1 million clones, just under 95% seen once.

The chain recombines TRBV11-1 with TRBJ2-5; D uncertain. The clonotype was recovered from a man between 18 and 29 years old in good health. Some clones in this sample may be carry-over from other donors' samples. Source material: naive CD8+ T cells from PBMCs. This CDR3 is CASSLAQSRETQYF. CDR3 coding DNA: TGTGCCAGCAGCTTAGCACAGTCTAGGGAGACCCAGTACTTC.